This is a list of T cell receptor beta chains from one sample in a study of blood T cell repertoires in COVID-19. The assay was immunoSEQ multiplex PCR, and TCRdb's table has in-frame clones only and misses some. Of fewer than 20,000 clones in the sample, 75% to 95% are singletons; the top ten hold approximately 7%. Sequencing used peripheral blood. The receptors were gathered from a human donor in a cohort sampled during active COVID-19. CDR3s include the opening cysteine and the closing phenylalanine or tryptophan. D genes are given only for firm matches. Clone sizes are given selectively: once, few, many, or a class where the clone is expanded.

CDR3 DNA	CDR3 protein	clone size	V gene	D gene	J gene
TGTGCCAGCAGCCCTCAGACAGCCTTGAACACTGAAGCTTTCTTT	CASSPQTALNTEAFF	.	TRBV7-2	.	TRBJ1-1
TGTGCCAGCAGCCTAGAGAGCGGAGAGACCCAGTACTTC	CASSLESGETQYF	.	TRBV3-1/TRBV3-2	.	TRBJ2-5
TGTGCCAGCAGCCCGGGACTAGCGGGAGGGGGGCACACAGATACGCAGTATTTT	CASSPGLAGGGHTDTQYF	.	TRBV5-6	TRBD2	TRBJ2-3
TGTGCCACCAGCAGGACTAGCGGGAGTATCTACGAGCAGTACTTC	CATSRTSGSIYEQYF	.	TRBV15	TRBD2	TRBJ2-7
TGTGCCAGCAGCTCCAGATCGAACACCGGGGAGCTGTTTTTT	CASSSRSNTGELFF	.	TRBV7-3	.	TRBJ2-2
TGTGCCAGCAGCTTAGTTCGGGGAGGGAACATCTATGGCTACACCTTC	CASSLVRGGNIYGYTF	.	TRBV7-2	.	TRBJ1-2
TGTGCCATCAGTGTTACTGCAGGGCCAGCTTTCTTT	CAISVTAGPAFF	once	TRBV10-3	.	TRBJ1-1
TGTGCCAGCAGCCCAATCCCCCTAGCGGGAAGCACAGATACGCAGTATTTT	CASSPIPLAGSTDTQYF	few	TRBV7-2	TRBD2	TRBJ2-3
TGTGCCAGTAGGCCTACTAGCGGGAACTACAATGAGCAGTTCTTC	CASRPTSGNYNEQFF	once	TRBV19	TRBD2	TRBJ2-1
TGTGCCTGGAGGGGGGGACAGGCTAATGAAAAACTGTTTTTT	CAWRGGQANEKLFF	.	TRBV30	TRBD1	TRBJ1-4
TGTGCCAGCAGCCCAGACATGTCCTATGGCTACACCTTC	CASSPDMSYGYTF	.	TRBV28	.	TRBJ1-2
TGTGCCAGCAGCTTGGTACCCCCACTAGCTCGAGAAAAAGAGACCCAGTACTTC	CASSLVPPLAREKETQYF	.	TRBV5-4	.	TRBJ2-5
TGTGCCAGCTCCGGGACACCTAACACCGGGGAGCTGTTTTTT	CASSGTPNTGELFF	.	TRBV19	.	TRBJ2-2
TGTGCCAGCAGCCAAGATTCGGGACAGTTATCCTACGAGCAGTACTTC	CASSQDSGQLSYEQYF	.	TRBV3-1/TRBV3-2	TRBD1	TRBJ2-7
TGCGCCAGCAGCCCCCGTAGCGGGTGGGGCACAGATACGCAGTATTTT	CASSPRSGWGTDTQYF	.	TRBV5-1	TRBD2	TRBJ2-3
TGTGCCAGTAGGGCGAGACAGGGAGTCACCGGGGAGCTGTTTTTT	CASRARQGVTGELFF	.	TRBV19	TRBD1	TRBJ2-2
TGCGCCAGCAGCCAAGTGTCATCGAACACTGAAGCTTTCTTT	CASSQVSSNTEAFF	.	TRBV4-3	.	TRBJ1-1
TGCGCCAGCAGCCTCACCGGGACAGGGGATGAAAAACTGTTTTTT	CASSLTGTGDEKLFF	.	TRBV5-1	TRBD1	TRBJ1-4
TGTGCCAGCAGCCTACCGACAGGGGGCGAGCAGTACTTC	CASSLPTGGEQYF	.	TRBV5-6	TRBD1	TRBJ2-7
TGCGCCAGCAGCCAGTATCATGGCTTCGTGAACACTGAAGCTTTCTTT	CASSQYHGFVNTEAFF	.	TRBV4-3	.	TRBJ1-1
TGTGCCAGCAGCTTAGGGGCTACGACAACTAATGAAAAACTGTTTTTT	CASSLGATTTNEKLFF	.	TRBV11-3	.	TRBJ1-4
TGCGCCAGCAGCCCCCACTCCGGGACTACATACAATGAGCAGTTCTTC	CASSPHSGTTYNEQFF	.	TRBV4-1	TRBD2	TRBJ2-1
TGTGCCAGCACGGGGACAGTCCACGAGCAGTACTTC	CASTGTVHEQYF	.	TRBV6-5	TRBD1	TRBJ2-7
TGCGCCAGCAGCACCCTCGGGGGTGTTAATGAGCAGTTCTTC	CASSTLGGVNEQFF	.	TRBV5-1	.	TRBJ2-1
TGTGCCAGCAGCTTAGGCGGGACAGGGAACGAGCAGTACTTC	CASSLGGTGNEQYF	.	TRBV7-8	TRBD1	TRBJ2-7
TGTGCCAGCAGCTTACCCGGGACAGGGGAGCAGTACTTC	CASSLPGTGEQYF	.	TRBV5-5	TRBD1	TRBJ2-7
TGTGCCAGCGCCTTACTTGGGGGGGACACCATATATTTT	CASALLGGDTIYF	.	TRBV6-5	.	TRBJ1-3
TGTGCCAGCAGCTTAGCGTTTTACAGGACCCCTTCTGACTATGGCTACACCTTC	CASSLAFYRTPSDYGYTF	.	TRBV7-8	.	TRBJ1-2
TGTGCCAGCAGCGTACAGGGGGAAAGGCAGTACTTC	CASSVQGERQYF	.	TRBV5-5	TRBD1	TRBJ2-7
TGTGCCAGCAGACAGACTAGCGGGGGCTCCTACAATGAGCAGTTCTTC	CASRQTSGGSYNEQFF	once	TRBV5-4	TRBD2	TRBJ2-1
TGTGCCAGCAGCCAAGTTTCTGGAGCGGGGGCAGAGACCCAGTACTTC	CASSQVSGAGAETQYF	.	TRBV14	TRBD2	TRBJ2-5
TGTGCCAGCAGCAAAGGGCACTACAATGAGCAGTTCTTC	CASSKGHYNEQFF	.	TRBV21-1	.	TRBJ2-1
TGTGCCAGCAGCTTAGACAGCCAAGAGACCCAGTACTTC	CASSLDSQETQYF	.	TRBV7-8	.	TRBJ2-5
TGTGCCAGCAGTTCCCCGTTCGGGACAGGGGACCACAATGAGCAGTTCTTC	CASSSPFGTGDHNEQFF	.	TRBV28	TRBD1	TRBJ2-1